Reported below is one T cell receptor (beta chain). Its specific antigen is unknown. There are no base qualities to consult, and no much larger clone falls within one base. Taken from the germline V gene, the CDR1 and CDR2 loops are SGHRS and YFSETQ. The CDR3 goes from the cysteine to the phenylalanine over 15 residues. Left in the record is the CDR3 DNA by itself, 45 bases read in frame from the first base. The V and J ends are trimmed by 0 bases and 2 bases, leaving 11 bases between them. This record belongs to a study of T cell repertoires in cytomegalovirus infection (dated by TCRdb to between 2018 and 2020). About the study as a whole: Donor HLA type was relevant to the analysis, as public TCR beta signatures indicated carriage of CMV infection together with the matching HLA type. General findings and caveats noted by the study authors: Cumulative frequency of public TCR beta family members discriminated carriers of CMV infection plus the relevant HLA type in this cohort and an independent roughly 330-donor cohort. The ex vivo response was dominated by HLA-C-restricted CMV-specific TCR beta clonotypes, which also provided the single most frequent clonotype in two of eight donors.

Reads for this sample came from an Illumina HiSeq 1500. Using fastp trimming at Q25 and MiXCR clonotype assembly, TCRdb reanalyzed the public sequencing data and kept in-frame beta chains. Each entry merges the rows of one CDR3 protein and shows their most common DNA and genes. The sample table lists around 200,000 distinct CDR3 sequences, approximately 18% of them with a count of one. Under 30% of the sample goes to the ten largest clones. The material sequenced was CD8+ T cells from PBMCs. This clonotype originated in a human donor in good health (CMV status not recorded). Some clones in this sample may be carry-over from other donors' samples. The chain is assembled from TRBV5-1 and TRBJ1-1, with TRBD1 as a weak D call on 5 bases. The encoded CDR3 is CASSLAWDGNTEAFF. Here is the DNA: TGCGCCAGCAGCTTGGCTTGGGACGGTAACACTGAAGCTTTCTTT.